This TCR beta chain appears in the sequencing data of a study of blood T cell repertoires in COVID-19. Study-wide background: COVID-19 samples, acute and convalescent, were from the United States, Italy and Spain. PBMCs, B-cell-depleted T cells, or T cells were the source of the cDNA or gDNA that made up the material.

This clone appeared once. In the original workflow: Reference gene primers were amplified, and this amplification served to estimate nucleated cell counts. TCRdb keeps only in-frame clones here, not all; method: immunoSEQ multiplex PCR. V, J and clone size were drawn from that table, and D and trimming were deduced from the DNA. The data show about 180,000 clones, about 86% seen once. Germline lookup yields CDR1 LNHDA and CDR2 SQIVND (reference sequence). V was clipped by 4 bases and J by 3 bases, with 10 bases between them. The CDR3 contains 13 residues. Sequencing was performed on peripheral blood. V usage is TRBV19 and J usage is TRBJ2-7; possible D gene TRBD1, 6 bases. The receptor was derived from a woman aged 25 to 39 with active or convalescent COVID-19. For the CDR3, the DNA is TGTGCCAGTAGTAGACCGGACAGCTACGAGCAGTACTTC. This gives the protein CASSRPDSYEQYF.